These T cell receptor beta chains were read from a single sample in a study of OX40 agonist ivuxolimab in advanced cancers. The data were produced by immunoSEQ multiplex PCR, yet TCRdb's version contains in-frame clones alone and is incomplete. The data show 65,000 to 90,000 clones, 80% to 90% seen once. This specimen was CD4+ or CD8+ T cells sorted from blood, taken in a trial of the OX40 agonist ivuxolimab. The receptors shown here come from an adult with an advanced solid tumor such as melanoma, head and neck, liver or kidney cancer. Both conserved end residues are part of each CDR3. The D gene is left open where the match is weak. Clone size is given for some rows only: seen once, a few or many times, or a class if the clone is expanded.

j_gene,v_gene,len,d_gene,abundance,CDR3aa,CDR3nt
TRBJ2-1,TRBV7-9,13,NA,NA,CASSPGQTDEQFF,TGTGCCAGCAGCCCTGGACAGACTGATGAGCAGTTCTTC
TRBJ2-5,TRBV6-6,15,NA,NA,CASSYRDGLQETQYF,TGTGCCAGCAGTTACCGGGACGGCTTACAAGAGACCCAGTACTTC
TRBJ2-7,TRBV27,15,TRBD1,NA,CASSLTAQGAYEQYF,TGTGCCAGCAGTTTAACCGCACAGGGGGCTTACGAGCAGTACTTC
TRBJ1-1,TRBV28,13,NA,NA,CASSFRPGTEAFF,TGTGCCAGCAGTTTTAGGCCCGGGACTGAAGCTTTCTTT
TRBJ2-7,TRBV29-1,13,TRBD1,NA,CSSQTGGSYEQYF,TGCAGCTCTCAGACAGGGGGTTCCTACGAGCAGTACTTC
TRBJ2-2,TRBV7-3,17,TRBD1,NA,CASSVAPGQAGTGELFF,TGTGCCAGCAGCGTTGCCCCGGGACAGGCTGGCACCGGGGAGCTGTTTTTT
TRBJ1-3,TRBV5-1,15,NA,NA,CASSPDRSSGNTIYF,TGCGCCAGCAGCCCTGACCGAAGCTCTGGAAACACCATATATTTT
TRBJ2-7,TRBV19,14,NA,NA,CASSQASAMYEQYF,TGTGCCAGTAGTCAGGCTAGCGCAATGTACGAGCAGTACTTC
TRBJ2-3,TRBV11-3,18,TRBD1,NA,CASSARGQRNGSTDTQYF,TGTGCCAGCAGCGCCCGGGGACAGCGAAACGGCAGCACAGATACGCAGTATTTT
TRBJ2-3,TRBV9,14,NA,NA,CASSTGGGTDTQYF,TGTGCCAGCTCGACAGGAGGAGGGACAGATACGCAGTATTTT
TRBJ1-2,TRBV5-6,16,TRBD1,once,CASSLSGTGHPYGYTF,TGTGCCAGCAGCTTGAGCGGGACAGGGCATCCCTATGGCTACACCTTC
TRBJ1-5,TRBV28,13,NA,NA,CASESMGNQPQHF,TGTGCCAGCGAATCCATGGGCAATCAGCCCCAGCATTTT
TRBJ2-2,TRBV7-9,15,TRBD2,NA,CASSLTSGGTGELFF,TGTGCCAGCAGCTTGACTAGCGGGGGGACCGGGGAGCTGTTTTTT
TRBJ2-2,TRBV27,16,NA,NA,CASSLDPGPPTGELFF,TGTGCCAGCAGTTTGGACCCCGGACCCCCCACCGGGGAGCTGTTTTTT
TRBJ2-7,TRBV7-9,14,NA,NA,CASSPVGLPYEQYF,TGTGCCAGCAGCCCCGTCGGCCTCCCGTACGAGCAGTACTTC
TRBJ1-5,TRBV9,14,NA,once,CASSGGGPNQPQHF,TGTGCCAGCAGCGGGGGGGGTCCTAATCAGCCCCAGCATTTT
TRBJ2-1,TRBV13,12,NA,NA,CASSITYNEQFF,TGTGCCAGCAGCATAACCTACAATGAGCAGTTCTTC
TRBJ1-1,TRBV27,14,NA,NA,CASSLSFGGTEAFF,TGTGCCAGCAGTTTATCGTTTGGGGGAACTGAAGCTTTCTTT
TRBJ2-7,TRBV7-9,14,NA,NA,CASSHSLNSYEQYF,TGTGCCAGCAGCCATAGTCTCAACTCCTACGAGCAGTACTTC
TRBJ2-2,TRBV6-6,16,NA,NA,CASSPRLDYLTGELFF,TGTGCCAGCAGCCCCCGACTTGACTACCTGACCGGGGAGCTGTTTTTT
TRBJ1-3,TRBV6-5,14,NA,NA,CASSPGPPGNTIYF,TGTGCCAGCAGTCCGGGACCGCCGGGAAACACCATATATTTT
TRBJ2-1,TRBV10-3,10,NA,NA,CASIGAEQFF,TGTGCCAGCATAGGGGCTGAGCAGTTCTTC
TRBJ2-2,TRBV7-9,11,NA,NA,CASSVTGELFF,TGTGCCAGCAGCGTTACCGGGGAGCTGTTTTTT
TRBJ2-2,TRBV7-9,11,NA,NA,CASSTTGELFF,TGTGCCAGCAGCACCACCGGGGAGCTGTTTTTT
TRBJ2-1,TRBV27,12,NA,NA,CASRSGVNEQFF,TGTGCCAGCAGGTCAGGGGTCAATGAGCAGTTCTTC
TRBJ2-7,TRBV7-9,14,NA,NA,CASSSWTDSYEQYF,TGTGCCAGCAGCTCCTGGACGGACTCCTACGAGCAGTACTTC
TRBJ2-3,TRBV6-1,16,NA,NA,CASSEWIGGDEDTQYF,TGTGCCAGCAGTGAGTGGATAGGAGGGGACGAAGATACGCAGTATTTT
TRBJ2-4,TRBV7-9,17,NA,NA,CASSFLDPAPAKNIQYF,TGTGCCAGCAGCTTTCTTGACCCGGCCCCTGCCAAAAACATTCAGTACTTC
TRBJ2-7,TRBV7-8,16,TRBD2,NA,CASSSTGGGDGYEQYF,TGTGCCAGCAGCTCCACCGGTGGGGGGGACGGCTACGAGCAGTACTTC
TRBJ1-1,TRBV29-1,12,TRBD1,NA,CSFQQGDTEAFF,TGCAGCTTCCAACAGGGGGACACTGAAGCTTTCTTT
TRBJ1-5,TRBV27,16,NA,NA,CASRPGLRIGIQPQHF,TGTGCCAGCAGACCGGGACTCCGAATTGGCATTCAGCCCCAGCATTTT
TRBJ2-7,TRBV7-2,11,NA,NA,CASSLYYEQYF,TGTGCCAGCAGCTTATACTACGAGCAGTACTTC
TRBJ1-1,TRBV27,15,TRBD1,NA,CASSLYGTGFTEAFF,TGTGCCAGCAGTTTATACGGGACAGGGTTCACTGAAGCTTTCTTT
TRBJ2-2,TRBV9,15,TRBD1,NA,CASSAGTGWAGELFF,TGTGCCAGCAGCGCCGGGACAGGGTGGGCCGGGGAGCTGTTTTTT
TRBJ2-1,TRBV7-3,13,NA,NA,CASSLWLYNEQFF,TGTGCCAGCAGCTTATGGCTTTACAATGAGCAGTTCTTC
TRBJ1-5,TRBV4-1,17,NA,NA,CASSQEGIPRGDQPQHF,TGCGCCAGCAGCCAAGAGGGGATACCTAGAGGGGATCAGCCCCAGCATTTT
TRBJ1-2,TRBV4-1,14,NA,NA,CASSHPQGSYGYTF,TGCGCCAGCAGCCACCCTCAGGGGAGCTATGGCTACACCTTC
TRBJ2-3,TRBV27,16,NA,NA,CASSLLLASGTDTQYF,TGTGCCAGCAGTTTATTATTGGCTAGCGGCACAGATACGCAGTATTTT
TRBJ1-1,TRBV27,13,TRBD1,NA,CASSSYRQGGAFF,TGTGCCAGCAGTTCGTATCGACAGGGAGGGGCTTTCTTT
TRBJ2-5,TRBV6-1,14,TRBD2,NA,CASRGLAGPETQYF,TGTGCCAGCAGGGGACTAGCGGGACCTGAGACCCAGTACTTC
TRBJ2-7,TRBV6-5,12,NA,once,CASSGPGAEQYF,TGTGCCAGCAGTGGTCCGGGGGCCGAGCAGTACTTC
TRBJ2-2,TRBV10-1,16,TRBD1,once,CASSDLTGPNTGELFF,TGCGCCAGCAGTGACCTGACAGGGCCGAACACCGGGGAGCTGTTTTTT
TRBJ2-1,TRBV5-8,15,NA,NA,CASSSTSDSSNEQFF,TGTGCCAGCAGCTCGACTAGTGACAGTAGCAATGAGCAGTTCTTC
TRBJ1-1,TRBV27,14,NA,NA,CASRSDRANTEAFF,TGTGCCAGCAGATCTGACCGTGCGAACACTGAAGCTTTCTTT
TRBJ2-1,TRBV29-1,18,TRBD2,NA,CSATRPGLAGGSSNEQFF,TGCAGCGCTACTAGACCGGGACTAGCGGGCGGATCCAGCAATGAGCAGTTCTTC
TRBJ1-2,TRBV28,15,NA,NA,CASSNEWDGNYGYTF,TGTGCCAGCAGTAACGAATGGGACGGAAACTATGGCTACACCTTC
TRBJ2-1,TRBV6-1,14,NA,NA,CASSATGSYNEQFF,TGTGCCAGCAGTGCGACAGGTTCCTACAATGAGCAGTTCTTC
TRBJ2-7,TRBV27,14,NA,once,CASSPGDGNYEQYF,TGTGCCAGCAGCCCAGGGGACGGCAACTACGAGCAGTACTTC
TRBJ2-1,TRBV29-1,14,NA,once,CSVAGDTLYNEQFF,TGCAGCGTTGCGGGCGACACTCTCTACAATGAGCAGTTCTTC
TRBJ2-7,TRBV2,12,NA,NA,CASSEGGFEQYF,TGTGCCAGCAGTGAAGGAGGGTTCGAGCAGTACTTC
TRBJ2-3,TRBV19,14,NA,few,CASSIVGALDTQYF,TGTGCCAGTAGTATCGTAGGGGCTCTAGATACGCAGTATTTT